This TCR beta chain is drawn from a study of T-cell reconstitution after alpha-beta-depleted transplantation in children. For TCRbeta, the library was prepared with unique molecular identifiers. Each CDR3 protein gets one entry after TCRdb re-called the PCR reads with MiXCR. The data contain under 250,000 distinct CDR3 sequences, 17% of them singletons. The CDR3 runs to 15 residues. Trimming took off 1 base at V and 5 bases at J, with 16 bases between the two ends. Per germline, CDR1 DFQATT and CDR2 SNEGSKA (reference sequence). The origin of this receptor is a male patient aged 2 to 10 who had a stem cell transplant for acute lymphoblastic leukemia, so the T cells may come from the graft donor. Sequenced material: PBMCs, mostly from graft donor cells, taken 360 days after TCRalphabeta/CD19-depleted stem cell transplant. This chain uses TRBV20-1 with TRBJ2-3, with D maybe TRBD2 (5 bases). The CDR3 loop reads CSARGARVGGDTQYF. CDR3 bases: TGCAGTGCTAGAGGGGCGAGGGTGGGCGGAGATACGCAGTATTTT.